The 8 T cell receptor beta chains presented below share a single source sample, sequenced in a study of blood T cell repertoires in COVID-19. Sequencing was performed with immunoSEQ multiplex PCR; in TCRdb, only in-frame clones are kept and a portion is missing. The sample carries about 34,000 clones, 85% recorded once. The sample taken for sequencing was peripheral blood. These TCRs come from a human donor with acute or convalescent COVID-19. The donor label of this sample is uncertain.

The chain has TRBV5-6 and TRBJ2-5, with 8 positions matching TRBD2. V was pared by 2 bases and J by 1 base, with 4 bases of the junction left unmatched. Germline loops: CDR1 SGHDT, CDR2 YYEEEE. CDR3 length: 15 residues. The CDR3 DNA follows: TGTGCCAGCAGCTTCGGCGGGGGGACCCAAGAGACCCAGTACTTC. It translates to CASSFGGGTQETQYF.

The chain has TRBV18 and TRBJ2-7; the match to TRBD2 covers 7 bases. V trimming: 0 bases; J trimming: 7 bases; junction bases outside the gene matches: 12. Germline loops: CDR1 KGHSH, CDR2 LQKENI. The CDR3 is made up of 16 amino acids. CDR3 nucleotides: TGTGCCAGCTCACCACCGACTAGCTCCGACTTAAGTGAGCAGTACTTC. This encodes CASSPPTSSDLSEQYF.

The V and J genes are TRBV27 and TRBJ2-6; possibly TRBD1 for D (6 bases). Between the trimmed V and J ends, which lost 4 bases and 0 bases, there was a span of 19 bases. Germline V gives CDR1 MNHEY, CDR2 SMNVEV (reference sequence). This CDR3 is 19 amino acids long. The CDR3 nucleotides are TGTGCCAGCAGTTCCTCCCTCGGGCAGGGGAGCTCTGGGGCCAACGTCCTGACTTTC. The encoded protein is CASSSSLGQGSSGANVLTF.

The gene calls are TRBV16 and TRBJ1-6, with D maybe TRBD1 (5 bases). The CDR3 is 14 residues long. The V and J ends lost 4 bases and 6 bases respectively, with 10 bases between them. Looked up from germline, CDR1 is KGHSY and CDR2 is FQNENV. CDR3: CASSPRAGNSPLHF. The CDR3 bases are TGTGCCAGCAGCCCCAGGGCCGGTAATTCACCCCTCCACTTT. The whole variable domain, filled in from reference TRBV16 and TRBJ1-6, reads GEEVAQTPKHLVRGEGQKAKLYCAPIKGHSYVFWYQQVLKNEFKFLISFQNENVFDETGMPKERFSAKCLPNSPCSLEIQATKLEDSAVYFCASSPRAGNSPLHFGNGTRLTVT.

This chain connects TRBV7-2 to TRBJ1-1, with D perhaps TRBD1 (6 bases). Germline V lookup: CDR1 SGHTA, CDR2 FQGNSA. The CDR3 has 15 amino acids. Trimming removed 0 bases at V and 0 bases at J, with 8 bases between. The DNA for the CDR3 is TGTGCCAGCAGCTTAGCAACAGGGCTGAACACTGAAGCTTTCTTT. Its protein product is CASSLATGLNTEAFF.

The rearrangement links TRBV19 to TRBJ2-2; 8 bases align to TRBD1. The V gene's germline CDR1 is LNHDA and CDR2 SQIVND (reference sequence). The CDR3 runs to 17 residues. V trimming: 4 bases; J trimming: 3 bases; junction bases outside the gene matches: 10. The CDR3: CASSNRRTGTHTGELFF. CDR3 DNA: TGTGCCAGTAGTAACCGTCGGACAGGGACTCACACCGGGGAGCTGTTTTTT.

The chain recombines TRBV27 with TRBJ2-5, with TRBD2 as a possible D gene (7 bases). This CDR3 is 16 amino acids long. Germline V gives CDR1 MNHEY, CDR2 SMNVEV (reference sequence). Trimming took 9 bases from V and 2 from J, leaving 22 bases between them. CDR3 sequence (DNA): TGTGCCAGGACGGGGGGCCCAAACACTGAACAAGAGACCCAGTACTTC. It is translated as CARTGGPNTEQETQYF.

This chain links TRBV7-8 with TRBJ1-6; D gene unclear. Germline values: CDR1 SGHVS, CDR2 FQNEAQ. The germline V and J ends were trimmed by 5 bases and 6 bases, with 14 bases remaining between them. CDR3 size: 15 residues. CDR3 region: CASSPLQAANSPLHF. CDR3 nucleotide sequence: TGTGCCAGCAGCCCCCTGCAGGCCGCTAATTCACCCCTCCACTTT.